This TCR beta chain was retrieved from a study of T cell responses to AZD1222 COVID-19 vaccine. A few counts support this clone. Its specificity is not known. Study findings and constraints: Baseline seropositivity characterized only a handful of AZD1222 recipients. Donors were chiefly white British, with a greater number of females, and clonal diversity was perhaps underestimated. Two AZD1222 administrations were followed by greater Spike-specific TCR breadth and depth.

The CDR3 totals 13 residues. Germline CDR1 reads LNHDA; CDR2 reads SQIVND (reference sequence). Trimming stripped 5 bases from V and 4 bases from J, with 9 bases between. The assay was immunoSEQ multiplex PCR, and TCRdb's table has in-frame clones only and misses some. The data hold more than 90,000 clones, with about 81% observed a single time. The sequence was obtained from an adult who received the AZD1222 COVID-19 vaccine. V and J are TRBV19 and TRBJ1-5; D not certain. The source was peripheral blood, collected 28 days after the second AZD1222 dose. The CDR3 loop is CASSVGGNQPQHF. CDR3 nucleotides: TGTGCCAGTAGTGTGGGCGGTAATCAGCCCCAGCATTTT.